This is a list of T cell receptor beta chains from one sample in a study of blood T cell repertoires in COVID-19. The method was immunoSEQ multiplex PCR; TCRdb's version includes in-frame clones alone and lacks a portion of them. The sample gives some 350,000 clones, about 86% of which show up once; around 3% is in the top ten. The sequencing sample was made of peripheral blood. The receptors come from a man in his thirties or forties with active or convalescent COVID-19. The CDR3 runs from the conserved cysteine through the conserved F or W. Fields, in order: J gene, clone size, V gene, D gene, CDR3 protein, CDR3 DNA. A D gene is named only where the DNA matches it firmly. Expanded clones get a size class; other rows say once, few or many, or leave the size out.

TRBJ2-7	NA	TRBV6-5	NA	CASSTAEGGWYF	TGTGCCAGCAGTACCGCGGAGGGTGGGTGGTACTTC
TRBJ2-3	NA	TRBV5-1	TRBD1	CASSLVLEQGAPLTQYF	TGCGCCAGCAGCTTGGTACTCGAGCAGGGGGCCCCGTTAACGCAGTATTTT
TRBJ1-1	NA	TRBV7-8	NA	CASTIVGAGSLNTEAFF	TGTGCCAGCACCATTGTGGGGGCGGGTTCGTTGAACACTGAAGCTTTCTTT
TRBJ1-5	NA	TRBV9	NA	CASSSGGPGSNQPQHF	TGTGCCAGCAGTTCCGGCGGGCCCGGGAGCAATCAGCCCCAGCATTTT
TRBJ2-1	NA	TRBV19	NA	CASSLAGPPYNEQFF	TGTGCCAGTAGTCTCGCGGGACCACCCTACAATGAGCAGTTCTTC
TRBJ1-1	NA	TRBV5-5	NA	CATPGGTDAEAFF	TGTGCCACCCCAGGAGGGACTGACGCTGAAGCTTTCTTT
TRBJ1-1	NA	TRBV29-1	NA	CSVAGELEAFF	TGCAGCGTTGCGGGGGAGCTTGAAGCTTTCTTT
TRBJ1-2	NA	TRBV10-3	NA	CAISDVAVSDGYTF	TGTGCCATCAGTGACGTGGCAGTTTCCGATGGCTACACCTTC
TRBJ2-7	NA	TRBV14	NA	CASSQRWGGDYEQYF	TGTGCCAGCAGCCAGAGGTGGGGCGGGGACTACGAGCAGTACTTC
TRBJ2-2	NA	TRBV11-3	TRBD2	CAIKRGAGGNTGELFF	TGTGCCATTAAACGGGGAGCGGGGGGGAACACCGGGGAGCTGTTTTTT
TRBJ1-2	NA	TRBV3-1/TRBV3-2	TRBD1	CASSQDPRGNPRSYTF	TGTGCCAGCAGCCAAGATCCCAGGGGGAACCCTCGGAGCTACACCTTC
TRBJ1-1	once	TRBV4-3	TRBD1	CASSQNTGGTEAFF	TGCGCCAGCAGCCAAAACACAGGGGGCACTGAAGCTTTCTTT
TRBJ2-1	NA	TRBV4-1	TRBD1	CASSQAGGIYNEQFF	TGCGCCAGCAGCCAAGCAGGGGGCATATACAATGAGCAGTTCTTC
TRBJ2-7	NA	TRBV7-2	NA	CASSPPKRVSYEQYF	TGTGCCAGCAGCCCCCCAAAGCGGGTGTCCTACGAGCAGTACTTC
TRBJ2-2	NA	TRBV25-1	TRBD1	CASSRQGATGELFF	TGTGCCAGCAGTCGACAGGGGGCTACCGGGGAGCTGTTTTTT